Below are 9 T cell receptor beta chains sequenced from a single sample in a study of long-term antiretroviral therapy in people with HIV. Survey-level immunoSEQ v3.0 assays were run. Only in-frame clones appear in the TCRdb table, and some are missing; sequencing was by immunoSEQ multiplex PCR. The sample carries 15,000 or so clones, 81% recorded once. Sequencing used unsorted PBMCs, obtained approximately 14 months before starting antiretroviral therapy. These receptors all come from a man aged 25 to 40 with HIV.

V is TRBV4-2 and J is TRBJ2-3, with TRBD2 identical over 12 bases. The junction had 3 bases not matched to a gene; V was cut back by 0 bases and J by 2 bases. The CDR3 length is 17 residues. Germline CDR1 is LGHNA and CDR2 is YNFKEQ. The CDR3 sequence: CASSQDRLAGDTDTQYF. The CDR3 DNA is TGTGCCAGCAGCCAAGACAGACTAGCGGGAGACACAGATACGCAGTATTTT.

CDR3: CASSVPPGDKQYF. CDR3 coding DNA: TGTGCCAGCAGTGTCCCCCCCGGGGACAAGCAGTACTTC. This chain uses TRBV6-1 with TRBJ2-7, with a tentative D call TRBD1 (6 bases). With 4 bases removed from V and 8 bases from J, the gap between germline ends came to 15 bases. CDR1 is MNHNS, CDR2 SASEGT, per germline. CDR3 length: 13 residues.

The table lists this clone with a few counts. The chain combines TRBV2 with TRBJ2-7; D uncertain. The CDR3 runs 12 residues. CDR1 is SNHLY, CDR2 FYNNEI, per germline. V lost 3 bases and J lost 3, with 6 bases in between. The CDR3 sequence is CASSEVHYEQYF. In DNA, the CDR3 is TGTGCCAGCAGTGAGGTCCACTACGAGCAGTACTTC.

The V call is TRBV27, the J call TRBJ1-1; 9 bases agree with TRBD1. Germline CDR1 and CDR2: MNHEY and SMNVEV (reference sequence). Trimming cost V 7 bases and J 8 bases; bases outside gene matches: 5. CDR3 length: 12 residues. The CDR3 region is CASITTGGEAFF. CDR3 nucleotide sequence: TGTGCCAGCATTACGACAGGGGGAGAAGCTTTCTTT.

The gene calls are TRBV4-3 and TRBJ2-2; 12 bases match TRBD1. The CDR3 has 15 residues. Germline-derived CDR1 and CDR2 are LGHNA and YSLEER. With V trimmed by 4 bases and J by 10 bases, 7 bases remained unmatched. The CDR3: CASSLTGTGGEELFF. The CDR3 region has the DNA TGCGCCAGCAGCCTGACCGGGACAGGGGGCGAGGAGCTGTTTTTT.

The table lists this clone with a count of one. This chain joins TRBV6-6 and TRBJ1-2, with D tentatively TRBD1 (5 bases). Germline CDR1 and CDR2: MNHNY and SVGAGI (reference sequence). CDR3 size: 14 residues. Trimming pared 5 bases from V and 0 bases from J, leaving 10 bases between. The CDR3 bases are TGTGCCAGCAGTCAGGGTATTGCTAACTATGGCTACACCTTC. Amino acid sequence: CASSQGIANYGYTF.

This chain connects TRBV28 to TRBJ2-1; 9 bases align to TRBD2. After removal of 4 bases from V and 4 bases from J, the junction contained 11 bases not matched to a gene. The CDR3 runs to 17 residues. The germline V gene has CDR1 MDHEN and CDR2 SYDVKM. Written as DNA, the CDR3 is TGTGCCAGCAGTTCTACCTCCGGGACTAGCAGTTACAATGAGCAGTTCTTC. It encodes CASSSTSGTSSYNEQFF.

The V call is TRBV6-1, the J call TRBJ1-1; D perhaps matches TRBD1 (5 bases). There are 14 residues in the CDR3. With 4 bases removed from V and 5 bases from J, the gap between germline ends came to 14 bases. Germline V gene sequence: CDR1 MNHNS, CDR2 SASEGT. The CDR3 sequence: CASSVDSSWTEAFF. CDR3 nucleotides: TGTGCCAGCAGTGTCGACAGCTCGTGGACTGAAGCTTTCTTT.

This clone was counted only a few times. The CDR3 loop is CASSIWTEITEAFF. CDR3 coding DNA: TGTGCCAGTAGTATCTGGACCGAGATCACTGAAGCTTTCTTT. This rearrangement joins TRBV19 to TRBJ1-1; D not resolved. Germline V lookup: CDR1 LNHDA, CDR2 SQIVND (reference sequence). Trimming removed 3 bases at V and 4 bases at J, with 12 bases between. CDR3 length: 14 residues.